A selection of T cell receptor beta chains follows, all from one sample in a study of Ad26.COV2.S vaccination and SARS-CoV-2 variants. TCRdb's copy holds only in-frame clones and misses some; the assay was immunoSEQ multiplex PCR. The sample comprises 350,000 to 400,000 clones, around nine tenths of which are singletons, and under 2% rests with the top ten. The sample in question was peripheral blood, obtained in a trial of Ad26.COV2.S vaccine versus placebo. These receptors were taken from a person between 18 and 65 years old who received the Ad26.COV2.S COVID-19 vaccine or a placebo. The CDR3 runs from the conserved cysteine through the conserved F or W. A D gene is named only where the DNA matches it firmly. Rows may omit the clone size; those that give it use once, few, many or a size class.

size	D	V	J	CDR3	DNA
-	-	TRBV18	TRBJ2-2	CASSPGPAVDTGELFF	TGTGCCAGCTCACCCGGGCCGGCAGTCGACACCGGGGAGCTGTTTTTT
-	-	TRBV5-1	TRBJ2-5	CASSLKSAETQYF	TGCGCCAGCAGCTTAAAATCCGCAGAGACCCAGTACTTC
-	TRBD1	TRBV28	TRBJ2-2	CASTRDRTMNTGELFF	TGTGCCAGCACTCGGGACAGAACCATGAACACCGGGGAGCTGTTTTTT
-	-	TRBV12-3/TRBV12-4	TRBJ2-7	CASSLKPYSPYF	TGTGCCAGCAGTTTAAAACCCTACAGCCCGTACTTC
-	-	TRBV12-1	TRBJ2-1	CASSFGTGIDEQFF	-
-	-	TRBV9	TRBJ1-4	CASSAGSGEKLFF	TGTGCCAGCAGCGCCGGAAGCGGTGAAAAACTGTTTTTT
-	-	TRBV11-2	TRBJ1-5	CASSLDRAHQPQHF	TGTGCCAGCAGCTTAGACAGGGCCCATCAGCCCCAGCATTTT
-	-	TRBV19	TRBJ1-3	CASISRTTILYF	TGTGCCAGTATATCCAGGACGACCATCCTATATTTT
-	-	TRBV28	TRBJ2-7	CASSSGPPYEQYF	TGTGCCAGCAGTTCAGGGCCCCCCTACGAGCAGTACTTC
-	-	TRBV5-6	TRBJ1-2	CASSLGRNYGYTF	TGTGCCAGCAGCTTGGGACGTAACTATGGCTACACCTTC
-	-	TRBV6-2/TRBV6-3	TRBJ2-1	CASSPQEGGRNEQFF	TGTGCCAGCAGTCCCCAGGAGGGAGGCCGCAATGAGCAGTTCTTC
-	-	TRBV7-2	TRBJ2-3	CASSFGLGGTDTQYF	TGTGCCAGCAGCTTCGGCCTAGGGGGGACAGATACGCAGTATTTT
-	TRBD2	TRBV6-5	TRBJ2-7	CASARLAGGYEQYF	TGTGCCAGCGCCCGACTAGCGGGAGGCTACGAGCAGTACTTC
-	-	TRBV28	TRBJ1-1	CASSYRPLEAFF	TGTGCCAGCAGTTACCGACCGCTAGAAGCTTTCTTT
-	-	TRBV30	TRBJ1-1	CAWSLQGAEAFF	TGTGCCTGGAGTCTACAGGGAGCTGAAGCTTTCTTT
-	-	TRBV28	TRBJ2-7	CASSLLGGYEQYF	TGTGCCAGCAGTTTATTAGGGGGATACGAGCAGTACTTC
-	-	TRBV11-2	TRBJ1-1	CASSIRDRNTEAFF	TGTGCCAGCAGCATACGCGACAGGAACACTGAAGCTTTCTTT
-	-	TRBV19	TRBJ2-1	CASSTSTGIRYNEQFF	TGTGCCAGTAGTACCTCAACAGGGATAAGGTACAATGAGCAGTTCTTC
-	-	TRBV4-1	TRBJ2-6	CASSPSTQGHWANVLTF	TGCGCCAGCAGCCCGAGTACGCAGGGACACTGGGCCAACGTCCTGACTTTC
once	TRBD2	TRBV7-9	TRBJ2-2	CASSLQAGVTGELFF	TGTGCCAGCAGCTTACAAGCGGGAGTTACCGGGGAGCTGTTTTTT
-	TRBD2	TRBV24-1	TRBJ2-3	CATSDLVAGVGDTQYF	TGTGCCACCAGTGATTTAGTAGCGGGAGTGGGAGATACGCAGTATTTT
-	TRBD2	TRBV4-2	TRBJ2-1	CASSQVGMGLAGVNEQFF	TGTGCCAGCAGCCAAGTCGGGATGGGACTAGCGGGAGTAAATGAGCAGTTCTTC
once	TRBD2	TRBV13	TRBJ2-1	CASSQGLAGSSYNEQFF	TGTGCCAGCAGCCAAGGACTAGCGGGAAGCTCCTACAATGAGCAGTTCTTC
once	-	TRBV21-1	TRBJ1-2	CASSSGQGSTGYTF	TGTGCCAGCAGCTCAGGACAGGGATCGACCGGCTACACCTTC
-	-	TRBV6-5	TRBJ2-6	CAVRGSGANVLTF	TGTGCCGTCAGGGGATCTGGGGCCAACGTCCTGACTTTC
-	-	TRBV7-2	TRBJ2-1	CASSVSGPHYNEQFF	TGTGCCAGCAGCGTTAGCGGTCCTCACTACAATGAGCAGTTCTTC
-	-	TRBV11-3	TRBJ2-1	CASSRFAGNGPNEQFF	TGTGCCAGCAGCCGTTTTGCGGGAAACGGGCCCAATGAGCAGTTCTTC
-	-	TRBV15	TRBJ2-6	CATSRPVLSGANVLTF	TGTGCCACCAGCAGACCCGTCCTCTCTGGGGCCAACGTCCTGACTTTC
-	-	TRBV3-1/TRBV3-2	TRBJ2-5	CASSLWETQYF	TGTGCCAGCAGCCTCTGGGAGACCCAGTACTTC
-	-	TRBV10-2	TRBJ2-5	CASSDLVQETQYF	TGCGCCAGCAGTGACTTAGTCCAAGAGACCCAGTACTTC
-	-	TRBV14	TRBJ2-7	CASSQVASGWSGEQYF	TGTGCCAGCAGCCAAGTAGCCAGCGGGTGGTCTGGCGAGCAGTACTTC
-	TRBD1	TRBV5-6	TRBJ2-7	CASSLVDRGHEQYF	TGTGCCAGCAGCCTAGTAGACAGGGGGCACGAGCAGTACTTC
-	-	TRBV5-4	TRBJ2-5	CASSLVDSQETQYF	TGTGCCAGCAGCTTAGTGGACAGCCAAGAGACCCAGTACTTC
-	-	TRBV7-8	TRBJ1-1	CASSGRTNTEAFF	TGTGCCAGCAGCGGCCGGACGAACACTGAAGCTTTCTTT
-	TRBD1	TRBV24-1	TRBJ2-2	CATSDYRQGLNTGELFF	TGTGCCACCAGTGATTACCGACAGGGTTTGAACACCGGGGAGCTGTTTTTT
-	-	TRBV6-5	TRBJ1-4	CASSYSNGRNEKLFF	TGTGCCAGCAGTTACTCGAACGGGAGGAATGAAAAACTGTTTTTT
-	TRBD1	TRBV4-2	TRBJ1-2	CASSQYGQGLYGYTF	TGTGCCAGCAGCCAATACGGACAGGGGCTTTATGGCTACACCTTC
-	-	TRBV5-1	TRBJ2-7	CASSPGPANEQYF	TGCGCCAGCAGCCCCGGGCCAGCCAACGAGCAGTACTTC
-	-	TRBV15	TRBJ1-4	CATSRGQGLNEKLFF	TGTGCCACCAGCAGAGGGCAGGGCTTAAATGAAAAACTGTTTTTT
-	-	TRBV30	TRBJ1-5	CAWSVGGNQPQHF	TGTGCCTGGAGTGTCGGGGGTAATCAGCCCCAGCATTTT
-	-	TRBV29-1	TRBJ1-6	CSVRAAGENSPLHF	TGCAGCGTCCGGGCGGCAGGGGAGAATTCACCCCTCCACTTT
once	-	TRBV4-2	TRBJ1-1	CASSQGVTFF	TGTGCCAGCAGCCAAGGGGTAACTTTCTTT
-	TRBD2	TRBV11-3	TRBJ2-3	CASSLGLTSGSTDTQYF	TGTGCCAGCAGCTTAGGTCTGACTAGCGGGAGCACAGATACGCAGTATTTT
once	TRBD1	TRBV5-6	TRBJ2-5	CASSLGILMTGSQETQYF	TGTGCCAGCAGCCTTGGCATACTTATGACAGGGTCCCAAGAGACCCAGTACTTC
-	TRBD1	TRBV4-2	TRBJ2-1	CASSQDWGGTGVEQFF	TGTGCCAGCAGCCAAGATTGGGGCGGGACAGGGGTTGAGCAGTTCTTC
-	TRBD1	TRBV19	TRBJ1-1	CASSPGQDTNTEAFF	TGTGCCAGTAGTCCCGGACAGGATACGAACACTGAAGCTTTCTTT
-	-	TRBV10-3	TRBJ1-1	CAIRQNTEAFF	TGTGCCATCAGACAAAACACTGAAGCTTTCTTT
-	-	TRBV24-1	TRBJ2-4	CATSEVGPGGKNIQYF	TGTGCCACCAGTGAAGTAGGGCCCGGGGGCAAAAACATTCAGTACTTC
once	TRBD2	TRBV4-2	TRBJ2-1	CASSQDSGRNEQFF	TGTGCCAGCAGCCAAGATAGCGGGAGAAATGAGCAGTTCTTC
-	-	TRBV4-1	TRBJ2-1	CASSQVPSPGNEQFF	TGCGCCAGCAGCCAAGTCCCCTCACCGGGCAATGAGCAGTTCTTC
-	-	TRBV21-1	TRBJ1-5	CASRQDHSNQPQHF	TGTGCCAGCAGACAGGATCATAGCAATCAGCCCCAGCATTTT
few	TRBD1	TRBV3-1/TRBV3-2	TRBJ1-1	CASSRQGNTEAFF	TGTGCCAGCAGCCGACAGGGGAACACTGAAGCTTTCTTT
-	-	TRBV6-1	TRBJ1-4	CASSEEGEKLFF	TGTGCCAGCAGTGAAGAGGGTGAAAAACTGTTTTTT
few	-	TRBV19	TRBJ1-1	CASSIRGLATEAFF	TGTGCCAGTAGTATACGGGGGTTGGCCACTGAAGCTTTCTTT
few	TRBD1	TRBV12-5	TRBJ1-6	CASGSGTVNSPLHF	TGTGCTAGTGGCTCCGGGACAGTCAATTCACCCCTCCACTTT
-	-	TRBV20-1	TRBJ2-4	CSASPGADIQYF	TGCAGTGCTAGTCCGGGCGCGGACATTCAGTACTTC
once	-	TRBV27	TRBJ1-4	CATRRGATNEKLFF	TGTGCCACCCGGAGGGGTGCAACTAATGAAAAACTGTTTTTT
-	-	TRBV5-1	TRBJ1-1	CASSLGQPNTEAFF	TGCGCCAGCAGCTTGGGACAGCCGAACACTGAAGCTTTCTTT
-	-	TRBV12-3/TRBV12-4	TRBJ1-6	CASSFLRSLHF	TGTGCCAGCAGTTTCCTGCGATCCCTCCACTTT
-	TRBD1	TRBV10-3	TRBJ2-5	CAISDGTGSQETQYF	TGTGCCATCAGTGATGGGACAGGGTCACAAGAGACCCAGTACTTC